The 22 T cell receptor beta chains reported below all come from one sample, sequenced in a study of blood T cell repertoires in COVID-19. Assay used: immunoSEQ multiplex PCR; TCRdb lists only in-frame clones, some missing. The profile shows about 64,000 clones, more than 65% of them singletons. Sequenced sample: peripheral blood. Source of these receptors: a woman aged 60-75 years with acute or convalescent COVID-19.

CDR3 loop: CASSVDPRTSGGHTDTQYF. The CDR3 DNA sequence: TGTGCCAGCAGCGTAGATCCCCGGACTAGCGGGGGCCACACAGATACGCAGTATTTT. This sequence joins TRBV9 and TRBJ2-3; TRBD2 agrees at 13 bases. V shed 0 bases, J shed 2 bases, and the junction held 9 bases outside the gene matches. The length of the CDR3 is 19 residues. Per the germline V gene, CDR1 is SGDLS and CDR2 is YYNGEE.

V usage is TRBV28 and J usage is TRBJ2-3; D unclear. Trimming removed 7 bases at V and 2 bases at J, with 28 bases between. Germline values: CDR1 MDHEN, CDR2 SYDVKM. The CDR3 spans 19 residues. CDR3 bases: TGTGCCAGCACCCCCAAGAACGGCGGTGGGTGGCGTGACACAGATACGCAGTATTTT. Residues: CASTPKNGGGWRDTDTQYF.

This chain connects TRBV10-2 to TRBJ2-1, with 9 bases lining up with TRBD2. The CDR3 extends over 16 amino acids. Germline CDR1 and CDR2: WSHSY and SAAADI. V lost 8 bases to trimming and J lost 4 bases; unmatched junction nucleotides: 12. DNA of the CDR3: TGCGCCAGCGGGGACGGCGGGGGGGCCGGTTACAATGAGCAGTTCTTC. This encodes CASGDGGGAGYNEQFF.

This clone was counted a single time. The chain carries TRBV7-9 and TRBJ1-2; TRBD1 aligns across 8 bases. The germline V gene has CDR1 SEHNR and CDR2 FQNEAQ (reference sequence). This CDR3 is built from 16 residues. With V trimmed by 4 bases and J by 5 bases, 12 bases remained unmatched. Written as DNA, the CDR3 is TGTGCCAGCAGCTCTTCTTGGGGACAGGAACCTTATGGCTACACCTTC. Translating gives CASSSSWGQEPYGYTF.

The V call is TRBV30, the J call TRBJ1-2; 7 bases align to TRBD1. From germline, CDR1 is GTSNPN and CDR2 SVGIG (reference sequence). V trimming: 5 bases; J trimming: 4 bases; junction bases outside the gene matches: 7. This CDR3 is built from 13 residues. CDR3 DNA: TGTGCCTGGGTGAGGGGGCAGGGCTATGGCTACACCTTC. Translated, it gives CAWVRGQGYGYTF.

CDR3 loop: CASSPTPTQRGGLGEQFF. The CDR3 bases are TGTGCCAGCAGCCCAACCCCGACCCAGCGGGGGGGCCTTGGGGAGCAGTTCTTC. The rearrangement links TRBV2 to TRBJ2-1; 10 bases are shared with TRBD2. Germline V gene lookup returns CDR1 SNHLY and CDR2 FYNNEI. V was clipped by 6 bases and J by 10 bases; unmatched bases: 21. The CDR3 contains 18 residues.

The CDR3 loop reads CASSYSRQGDTEAFF. CDR3 DNA sequence: TGTGCCAGCAGTTACTCGAGACAGGGAGACACTGAAGCTTTCTTT. The chain is built from TRBV6-5 and TRBJ1-1, with TRBD1 matching over 7 bases. The V gene's germline CDR1 is MNHEY and CDR2 SVGAGI. The CDR3 has 15 residues. After removal of 0 bases from V and 3 bases from J, the junction contained 4 bases not matched to a gene.

The chain carries TRBV2 and TRBJ1-6, with a tentative D call TRBD1 (5 bases). Germline CDR1 reads SNHLY; CDR2 reads FYNNEI. This CDR3 has 14 residues. V was cut by 3 bases and J by 11 bases, with 14 bases left in between. The CDR3 DNA reads as TGTGCCAGCAGTGATTTGGGGGGTTCGACACCCCTCCACTTT. Translated, it gives CASSDLGGSTPLHF.

The chain couples TRBV7-9 to TRBJ1-1, with 9 bases aligning to TRBD1. The junction had 6 bases not matched to a gene; V was cut back by 11 bases and J by 2 bases. Per germline, CDR1 SEHNR and CDR2 FQNEAQ (reference sequence). The CDR3 covers 13 residues. Here the CDR3 DNA reads TGTGCCTCGGGGGGACAGGGAAACACTGAAGCTTTCTTT. Its translation is CASGGQGNTEAFF.

Regarding this clone: Mismatch with germline at one junction end may stem from a read error. V usage is TRBV5-4 and J usage is TRBJ2-3; tentative D call: TRBD2 (5 bases). This CDR3 region has 16 residues. Germline CDR1 reads SGHNT; CDR2 reads YYREEE (reference sequence). The CDR3 sequence is CVSSLRVLTGTDTQYF. CDR3 coding DNA: TGTGTCAGCAGCTTGCGGGTCTTGACGGGGACAGATACGCAGTATTTT.

V gene TRBV7-9 combines with J gene TRBJ1-1; the match to TRBD1 covers 7 bases. In germline, CDR1 is SEHNR, CDR2 FQNEAQ (reference sequence). The CDR3 is 16 residues long. V gave up 5 bases and J gave up 1 base; unmatched junction bases: 10. The CDR3 DNA reads as TGTGCCAGCAGCCGAGGGGCAGGGGGTGGGAACACTGAAGCTTTCTTT. The encoded protein is CASSRGAGGGNTEAFF.

The CDR3 loop reads CAWSVGPYRDRGGHEQYF. CDR3 in DNA: TGTGCCTGGAGTGTAGGCCCCTACCGGGACAGGGGGGGACACGAGCAGTACTTC. This chain connects TRBV30 to TRBJ2-7; 11 positions match TRBD1. CDR1 and CDR2 (germline): GTSNPN, SVGIG (reference sequence). The CDR3 totals 18 residues. With V trimmed by 0 bases and J by 5 bases, 15 bases remained unmatched.

The chain combines TRBV19 with TRBJ2-3; 10 bases map to TRBD2. This CDR3 is built from 16 residues. V was pared by 4 bases and J by 3 bases, with 7 bases of the junction left unmatched. Per germline, CDR1 LNHDA and CDR2 SQIVND (reference sequence). In DNA, the CDR3 is TGTGCCAGTAGTAGGTTTAGCGGGGGGAGTACAGATACGCAGTATTTT. Translating gives CASSRFSGGSTDTQYF.

The DNA for the CDR3 is TGCGCCAGCAGCCAAGGGGGCGGGACAGGGGTGAACACTGAAGCTTTCTTT. This gives the protein CASSQGGGTGVNTEAFF. The chain couples TRBV4-1 to TRBJ1-1, with 10 bases lining up with TRBD1. J gave up 0 bases and V 1 base, and 5 bases lay outside the gene matches. The CDR3 runs 17 residues. Germline lookup yields CDR1 MGHRA and CDR2 YSYEKL.

The chain employs TRBV6-1 and TRBJ1-5, with 7 bases identical to TRBD1. CDR1 is MNHNS and CDR2 is SASEGT in the germline V gene. The CDR3 is made up of 15 amino acids. J gave up 1 base and V 2 bases, and 2 bases lay outside the gene matches. CDR3 bases: TGTGCCAGCAGTGAAATGGGACAGAGCAATCAGCCCCAGCATTTT. Its protein product is CASSEMGQSNQPQHF.

V and J are TRBV11-3 and TRBJ2-3; 7 positions agree with TRBD2. This CDR3 has 15 amino acids. The V gene end was trimmed by 1 base and the J gene end by 2 bases; junction bases not matched to a gene: 3. Germline assignment: CDR1 SGHNT and CDR2 YENEEA. CDR3 DNA sequence: TGTGCCAGCAGCTTAGGCGGGGGAGACACAGATACGCAGTATTTT. This sequence encodes CASSLGGGDTDTQYF.

The chain recombines TRBV6-1 with TRBJ1-1; no definite D call. Trimming stripped 2 bases from V and 4 bases from J, with 11 bases between. CDR3 length equals 14 residues. Germline loops: CDR1 MNHNS, CDR2 SASEGT. The CDR3 coding sequence is TGTGCCAGCAGTGAACTGGGAGGGAGCACTGAAGCTTTCTTT. The encoded protein is CASSELGGSTEAFF.

This clone was detected only a few times. The chain recombines TRBV6-5 with TRBJ1-6, with 8 bases lining up with TRBD1. CDR3 length equals 14 residues. CDR1 is MNHEY, CDR2 SVGAGI, per germline. The V segment lost 6 bases and the J segment 7 bases; nucleotides outside the gene matches: 5. The CDR3 loop is CASSQQGVNSPLHF. The CDR3 DNA is TGTGCCAGCAGCCAACAGGGGGTGAATTCACCCCTCCACTTT.

This chain joins TRBV11-3 and TRBJ1-2; D possibly corresponds to TRBD1 (6 bases). The CDR3 covers 12 residues. The germline gives CDR1 SGHNT, CDR2 YENEEA. The germline V and J ends were trimmed by 4 bases and 6 bases, with 9 bases remaining between them. CDR3 in amino acids: CASSYRAHGYTF. The CDR3 DNA follows: TGTGCCAGCAGCTACAGGGCACATGGCTACACCTTC.

This chain joins TRBV2 and TRBJ1-3, with D hard to call. Trimming stripped 1 base from V and 0 bases from J, with 4 bases between. The CDR3 is made up of 14 amino acids. Looked up from germline, CDR1 is SNHLY and CDR2 is FYNNEI. This CDR3 reads CASSEDSSGNTIYF. As DNA, the CDR3 is TGTGCCAGCAGTGAAGACAGCTCTGGAAACACCATATATTTT.

The V and J genes are TRBV9 and TRBJ2-2, with D maybe TRBD1 (5 bases). V dropped 2 bases and J dropped 4 bases, with 9 bases sitting between them. CDR1 is SGDLS and CDR2 is YYNGEE in the germline V gene. CDR3 length equals 14 residues. CDR3 in amino acids: CASSVVGLTGELFF. The CDR3 DNA sequence: TGTGCCAGCAGCGTGGTGGGGCTCACCGGGGAGCTGTTTTTT.

V usage is TRBV4-2 and J usage is TRBJ1-1; D call uncertain. The CDR3 covers 13 residues. Germline lookup yields CDR1 LGHNA and CDR2 YNFKEQ. Trimming took off 0 bases at V and 7 bases at J, with 9 bases between the two ends. The CDR3 spells CASSQDTGIEAFF. The CDR3 coding sequence is TGTGCCAGCAGCCAAGATACGGGGATTGAAGCTTTCTTT.